This TCR beta chain was captured in a study of blood T cell repertoires in COVID-19. Study background: T cells, B-cell-depleted T cells, or PBMCs provided the cDNA or gDNA that served as material.

The CDR3 extends over 15 amino acids. Between the trimmed V and J ends, which lost 6 bases and 0 bases, there was a span of 12 bases. The germline V gene encodes CDR1 MNHEY and CDR2 SVGAGI. The data were produced by immunoSEQ multiplex PCR, yet TCRdb's version contains in-frame clones alone and is incomplete. The sample lists 30,000 to 40,000 clones, 70% to 90% occurring once. The rearrangement joins TRBV6-5 to TRBJ1-5; D is perhaps TRBD1 (6 bases). The source material was peripheral blood. This clonotype was obtained from a human donor in a cohort sampled during active COVID-19. CDR3 nucleotide sequence: TGTGCCAGCAGGAGGGGGACGCATAGCAATCAGCCCCAGCATTTT. This sequence encodes CASRRGTHSNQPQHF.